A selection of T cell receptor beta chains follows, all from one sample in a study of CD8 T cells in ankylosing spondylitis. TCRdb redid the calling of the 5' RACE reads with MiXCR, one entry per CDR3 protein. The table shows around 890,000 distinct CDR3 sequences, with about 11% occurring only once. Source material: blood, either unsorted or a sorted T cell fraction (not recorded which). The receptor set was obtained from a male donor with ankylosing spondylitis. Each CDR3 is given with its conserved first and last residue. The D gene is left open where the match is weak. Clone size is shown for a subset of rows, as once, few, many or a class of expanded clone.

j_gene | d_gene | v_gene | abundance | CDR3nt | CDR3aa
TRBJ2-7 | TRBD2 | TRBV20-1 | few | TGCAGTGCTACGAAACACCTAGCGGGAGCCTACGAGCAGTACTTC | CSATKHLAGAYEQYF
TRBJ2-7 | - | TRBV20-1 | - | TGCAGTGCACCTAAAACAGGGAAAACCTACGAGCAGTACTTC | CSAPKTGKTYEQYF
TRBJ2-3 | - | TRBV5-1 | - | TGCGCCAGCAGCTTGGGTCCTCGGAGAGATACGCAGTATTTT | CASSLGPRRDTQYF
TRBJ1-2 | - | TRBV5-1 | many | TGCGCCAGCAGCTTGGACTCCAGGGCTGGCTACACCTTC | CASSLDSRAGYTF
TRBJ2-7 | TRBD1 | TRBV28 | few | TGTGCCAGCAGTTTAGGGGGACAGGGGAGGAACGAGCAGTACTTC | CASSLGGQGRNEQYF
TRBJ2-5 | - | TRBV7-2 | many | TGTGCCAGCAGCCAGGCCCAGGGACCCCTTTACTTC | CASSQAQGPLYF
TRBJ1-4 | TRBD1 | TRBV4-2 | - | TGTGCCAGCAGCTCCCCACCATCCAGGGGGGGTGAAAAACTGTTTTTT | CASSSPPSRGGEKLFF
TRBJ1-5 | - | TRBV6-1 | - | TGTGCCAGCAGCTCACAGACCGGATTAGAACAGCCCCAGCATTTT | CASSSQTGLEQPQHF
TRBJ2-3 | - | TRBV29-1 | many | TGCAGCGTTTTCTTTCCGACAGGCACAGATACGCAGTATTTT | CSVFFPTGTDTQYF
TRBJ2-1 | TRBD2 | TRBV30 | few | TGTGCCTGGAGTCCCACTAGCGTAAATGAGCAGTTCTTC | CAWSPTSVNEQFF
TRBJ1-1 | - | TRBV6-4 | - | TGTGCCAGCATTCAGGGCGACACTGAAGCTTTCTTT | CASIQGDTEAFF
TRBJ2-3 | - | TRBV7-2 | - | TGTGCCAGCAGCTTCAAGGGAGATACGCAGTATTTT | CASSFKGDTQYF
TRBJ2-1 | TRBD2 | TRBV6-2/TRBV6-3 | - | TGTGCCAGCAGTTACTCGATCGGGAGGGTGGTAGGCAATGAGCAGTTCTTC | CASSYSIGRVVGNEQFF
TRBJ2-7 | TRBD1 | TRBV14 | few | TGTGCCAGCAGCCAGGAAACAGGGGCCCTCTACGTCGAGCAGTACTTC | CASSQETGALYVEQYF
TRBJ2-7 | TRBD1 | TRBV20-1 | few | TGCAGTGCTAGACGGGGACAGAAATACGAGCAGTACTTC | CSARRGQKYEQYF
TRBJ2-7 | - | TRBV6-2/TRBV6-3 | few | TGTGCCAGCAGTTACTCCCCCGGGGGTCCGGCCTACGAGCAGTACTTC | CASSYSPGGPAYEQYF
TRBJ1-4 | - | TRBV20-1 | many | TGCAGTGCTGCTACGGGGCTTGCAACTAATGAAAAACTGTTTTTT | CSAATGLATNEKLFF
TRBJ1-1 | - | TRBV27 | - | TGTGCCAGCGGACTGAGGGAAGCTTTCTTT | CASGLREAFF
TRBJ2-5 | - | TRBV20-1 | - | TGCAGTGCTAGAGTAACAGAAAAAGAGACCCAGTACTTC | CSARVTEKETQYF
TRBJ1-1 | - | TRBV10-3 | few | TGTGCCATCAGTGATATAGGACAGACGAACACTGAAGCTTTCTTT | CAISDIGQTNTEAFF
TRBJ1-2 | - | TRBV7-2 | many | TGTGCCAGCAGCCGAAGAACAGAGACGACTAACTATGGCTACACCTTC | CASSRRTETTNYGYTF
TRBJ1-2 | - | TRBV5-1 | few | TGCGCCAGCAGCGGCGGGACGGCCTCGAATAGGAATGGCTACACCTTC | CASSGGTASNRNGYTF
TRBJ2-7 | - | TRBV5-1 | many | TGCGCCAGCAGGCAGGGCGATAACTACGAGCAGTACTTC | CASRQGDNYEQYF
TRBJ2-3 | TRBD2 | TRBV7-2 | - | TGTGCCAGCGCCCCCGGGGGGGCGAAAGATACGCAGTATTTT | CASAPGGAKDTQYF
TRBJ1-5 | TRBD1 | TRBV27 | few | TGTGCCAGCAGTCCCCTTAAACTCGGGACAGAACAGCCCCAGCATTTT | CASSPLKLGTEQPQHF
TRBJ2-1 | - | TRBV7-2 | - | TGTGCCAGCAGCTTAGGACCCGGGACCCACAATGAGCAGTTCTTC | CASSLGPGTHNEQFF
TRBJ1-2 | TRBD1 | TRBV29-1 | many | TGCAGCGTTGACCCTACCGGGACAGACTATGGCTACACCTTC | CSVDPTGTDYGYTF
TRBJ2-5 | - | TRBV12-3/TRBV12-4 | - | TGTGCCAGCAGTTTGACTAGGGTAGAGACCCAGTACTTC | CASSLTRVETQYF
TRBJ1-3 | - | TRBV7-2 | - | TGTGCCAGCAGCTTATGGCGGAGTAACACCATATATTTT | CASSLWRSNTIYF
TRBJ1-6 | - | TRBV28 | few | TGTGCCAGCACAAAGGACTTAGAGGGCGTGTCACCCCTCCACTTT | CASTKDLEGVSPLHF
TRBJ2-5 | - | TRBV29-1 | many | TGCAGCGCCATAGCCGGTGGGGAGACCCAGTACTTC | CSAIAGGETQYF
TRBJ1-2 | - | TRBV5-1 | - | TGCGCCAGCAGCTTGGGACCCACAGACTATGGCTACACCTTC | CASSLGPTDYGYTF
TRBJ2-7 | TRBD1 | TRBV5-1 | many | TGCGCCACCCGTCCTCCGCAGGGGGCGTCATACGAGCAGTACTTC | CATRPPQGASYEQYF
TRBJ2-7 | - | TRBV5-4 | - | TGTGCCAGCAGCCGGGACGGTTCCCCAAGCTCCTACGAGCAGTACTTC | CASSRDGSPSSYEQYF
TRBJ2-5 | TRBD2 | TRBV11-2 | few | TGTGCCAGCAGCCGCTCCAAAACTAGCGGGGGATTTCAAGAGACCCAGTACTTC | CASSRSKTSGGFQETQYF
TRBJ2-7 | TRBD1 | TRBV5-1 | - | TGCGCCAGCCGCCGGACAGGGGGCCCGACCGAGCAGTACTTC | CASRRTGGPTEQYF
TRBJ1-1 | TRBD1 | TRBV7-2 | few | TGTGCCAGCAGCCGACCTAGACAGGGGACCACTGAAGCTTTCTTT | CASSRPRQGTTEAFF
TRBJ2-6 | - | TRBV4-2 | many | TGTGCCAGCAGCCTACTTGGGGGCTCTGGGGCCAACGTCCTGACTTTC | CASSLLGGSGANVLTF
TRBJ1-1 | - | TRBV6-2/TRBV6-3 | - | TGTGCCAGCAGTAAATACACGACGACTGAAGCTTTCTTT | CASSKYTTTEAFF
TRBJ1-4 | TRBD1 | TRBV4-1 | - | TGCGCCAGCAGATCGACAGGGGGCGCCTTGTATGGTCCTGAAAAACTGTTTTTT | CASRSTGGALYGPEKLFF
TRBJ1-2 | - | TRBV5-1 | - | TGCGCCAGCAGCTTGGTAGGGGGGCTAAATGGCTACACCTTC | CASSLVGGLNGYTF
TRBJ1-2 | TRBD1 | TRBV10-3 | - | TGTGCCACCGGACAGGTGGATAACTATGGCTACACCTTC | CATGQVDNYGYTF
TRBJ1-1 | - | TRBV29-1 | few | TGCAGCGTTGAACAGGAAACTGAAGCTTTCTTT | CSVEQETEAFF
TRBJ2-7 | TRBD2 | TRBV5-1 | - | TGCGCCAGCAGCCCTACTAGCGGGAGGACCTACGAGCAGTACTTC | CASSPTSGRTYEQYF
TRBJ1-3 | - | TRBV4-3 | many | TGCGCCAGCAGCCCTCTGTCAGGGACTGGAAACACCATATATTTT | CASSPLSGTGNTIYF
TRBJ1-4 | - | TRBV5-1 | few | TGCGCCAGCAGCCCAGGGACACGGGCAACTAATGAAAAACTGTTTTTT | CASSPGTRATNEKLFF
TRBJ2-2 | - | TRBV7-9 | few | TGTGCCAGCAGGATCCAGTCAAGCACCGGGGAGCTGTTTTTT | CASRIQSSTGELFF
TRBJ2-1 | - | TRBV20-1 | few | TGCAGTGCATACATGGCCGGGAGAGGGGCCAATGAGCAGTTCTTC | CSAYMAGRGANEQFF
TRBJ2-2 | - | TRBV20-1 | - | TGCAGTGCTAGTTGGGGGCTTACCCCCGGGGAGCTGTTTTTT | CSASWGLTPGELFF
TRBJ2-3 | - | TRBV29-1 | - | TGCAGCGTTCAGGGTGTCATCACAGATACGCAGTATTTT | CSVQGVITDTQYF
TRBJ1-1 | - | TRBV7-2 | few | TGTGCCAGCAGCTCCTACGGGGGGGCTAGGAACACTGAAGCTTTCTTT | CASSSYGGARNTEAFF
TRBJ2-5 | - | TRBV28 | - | TGTGCCAGCAGTTTAGGACCTTTATACCTTGGGGAGACCCAGTACTTC | CASSLGPLYLGETQYF
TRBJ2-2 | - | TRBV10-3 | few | TGTGCCATCAGTGAGACCGGAAGAGGGACCGGGGAGCTGTTTTTT | CAISETGRGTGELFF